This passage covers 24 T cell receptor beta chains from one sample sequenced in a study of cytomegalovirus exposure and HLA in healthy donors. This PCR relied on a set of 60 Vbeta primers and 13 Jbeta primers. Profiling relied on immunoSEQ multiplex PCR, and the TCRdb table lists in-frame clones only, not all of them. Among a few hundred thousand clones, 92% were seen once, and the ten largest hold 1.7%. The sequencing input was PBMCs. The receptors were sampled from a girl aged 2 to 9 in good health and CMV-seronegative.

V gene TRBV11-3 combines with J gene TRBJ2-3; 11 positions match TRBD1. CDR1 is SGHNT and CDR2 is YENEEA in the germline V gene. V lost 4 bases, J lost 3 bases, and 3 bases stayed unmatched. CDR3 length: 15 residues. The CDR3 sequence: CASSSGDRGTDTQYF. As DNA, the CDR3 is TGTGCCAGCAGCTCAGGGGACAGGGGGACAGATACGCAGTATTTT.

The chain uses TRBV9 and TRBJ1-1; D remains ambiguous. The CDR3 covers 14 residues. Germline loops: CDR1 SGDLS, CDR2 YYNGEE. V dropped 0 bases and J dropped 1 base, with 7 bases sitting between them. The CDR3 coding sequence is TGTGCCAGCAGCGTAGGGGCCGCGAACACTGAAGCTTTCTTT. Translating gives CASSVGAANTEAFF.

The chain links TRBV2 to TRBJ2-2, with D possibly matching TRBD2 (5 bases). The V gene lost 6 bases and the J gene lost 3 bases, with 17 bases spanning the gap. The germline V gene encodes CDR1 SNHLY and CDR2 FYNNEI. CDR3 length: 16 amino acids. The CDR3 DNA reads as TGTGCCAGCAGGGACCCCGCGGGTTGGGACACCGGGGAGCTGTTTTTT. Its translation is CASRDPAGWDTGELFF.

The chain carries TRBV7-2 and TRBJ1-3, with D possibly being TRBD1 (5 bases). This CDR3 comprises 17 residues. CDR1 and CDR2 (germline): SGHTA, FQGNSA. V was clipped by 5 bases and J by 0 bases, with 17 bases between them. This CDR3 reads CASSPWGQGNSGNTIYF. CDR3 in DNA: TGTGCCAGCAGCCCATGGGGCCAGGGAAACTCTGGAAACACCATATATTTT. Full variable domain (missing parts from reference TRBV7-2 and TRBJ1-3): GAGVSQSPSNKVTEKGKDVELRCDPISGHTALYWYRQSLGQGLEFLIYFQGNSAPDKSGLPSDRFSAERTGGSVSTLTIQRTQQEDSAVYLCASSPWGQGNSGNTIYFGEGSWLTVV.

V usage is TRBV28 and J usage is TRBJ2-7, with D possibly matching TRBD1 (6 bases). Germline CDR1 MDHEN, CDR2 SYDVKM. With 2 bases removed from V and 7 bases from J, the gap between germline ends came to 18 bases. The CDR3 is made up of 15 amino acids. This CDR3 reads CASSLEGVTVGEQYF. The CDR3 bases are TGTGCCAGCAGTTTAGAGGGGGTTACTGTGGGGGAGCAGTACTTC.

The J gene is TRBJ2-5, the V gene TRBV30; 7 bases match TRBD2. The CDR3 has 12 amino acids. Germline CDR1 is GTSNPN and CDR2 is SVGIG (reference sequence). V trimming: 7 bases; J trimming: 5 bases; junction bases outside the gene matches: 7. CDR3 in amino acids: CASLWGGETQYF. The CDR3 nucleotides read TGTGCCTCCCTTTGGGGGGGTGAGACCCAGTACTTC.

The V and J genes are TRBV29-1 and TRBJ2-1, with a tentative D call TRBD2 (6 bases). Trimming took off 7 bases at V and 6 bases at J, with 10 bases between the two ends. This CDR3 spans 11 amino acids. Germline V lookup: CDR1 SQVTM, CDR2 ANQGSEA. The CDR3 nucleotides read TGCAGCGGGGACTGGACCAATGAGCAGTTCTTC. Translated: CSGDWTNEQFF.

The chain carries TRBV29-1 and TRBJ1-4; D might be TRBD1 (6 bases). Trimming took off 0 bases at V and 5 bases at J, with 10 bases between the two ends. The germline V gene encodes CDR1 SQVTM and CDR2 ANQGSEA. The CDR3 length is 14 residues. The CDR3 loop is CSVEDWGQNEKLFF. DNA for the CDR3: TGCAGCGTTGAAGATTGGGGACAAAATGAAAAACTGTTTTTT.

This chain uses TRBV9 with TRBJ1-4; D may be TRBD1 (5 bases). The CDR3 extends over 15 amino acids. The V end was cut by 4 bases, the J end by 8 bases, with 18 bases between. Germline V lookup: CDR1 SGDLS, CDR2 YYNGEE. CDR3 sequence (DNA): TGTGCCAGCAGCCCAGCCCGACAGATAACAGAAAAACTGTTTTTT. It encodes CASSPARQITEKLFF.

V is TRBV4-1 and J is TRBJ2-5, with D possibly matching TRBD2 (5 bases). The J call may not be correct, given that the DNA end is closer to TRBJ2-7. The CDR3 spans 14 residues. Looked up from germline, CDR1 is MGHRA and CDR2 is YSYEKL. The CDR3 bases are TGCGCCAGCAGCCATCGGGAATCCTCCTACGAGCAGTACTTC. Protein: CASSHRESSYEQYF.

The gene calls are TRBV27 and TRBJ1-5, with D perhaps TRBD1 (5 bases). The germline V gene has CDR1 MNHEY and CDR2 SMNVEV (reference sequence). V dropped 8 bases and J dropped 2 bases, with 10 bases sitting between them. The CDR3 totals 13 residues. This CDR3 is CASRPRGNQPQHF. CDR3 DNA: TGTGCCAGCCGACCCAGGGGCAATCAGCCCCAGCATTTT.

The chain couples TRBV11-2 to TRBJ2-7; D is uncertain. The germline V gene encodes CDR1 SGHAT and CDR2 FQNNGV. This CDR3 spans 13 amino acids. V was cut by 3 bases and J by 1 base, with 7 bases left in between. The CDR3 DNA sequence: TGTGCCAGCAGCTTCCCACAGTCCTACGAGCAGTACTTC. Its protein product is CASSFPQSYEQYF.

The chain recombines TRBV30 with TRBJ2-4; 10 bases agree with TRBD2. V trimming: 2 bases; J trimming: 7 bases; junction bases outside the gene matches: 5. Per the germline V gene, CDR1 is GTSNPN and CDR2 is SVGIG (reference sequence). This CDR3 is built from 14 residues. The CDR3 DNA reads as TGTGCCTGGAGTTCATTGGGACTAGCGAACATTCAGTACTTC. Its protein product is CAWSSLGLANIQYF.

For the CDR3, the DNA is TGTGCCAGCAGCCTCCGGGACAGGGTTTACTCATCTGGAAACACCATATATTTT. Amino acids: CASSLRDRVYSSGNTIYF. V and J are TRBV7-9 and TRBJ1-3; the match to TRBD1 covers 9 bases. The CDR3 sequence is 18 residues long. Germline V gene data show CDR1 as SEHNR and CDR2 as FQNEAQ (reference sequence). V gave up 5 bases and J gave up 1 base; unmatched junction bases: 12. Variable domain in full (rest from reference TRBV7-9 and TRBJ1-3): DTGVSQNPRHKITKRGQNVTFRCDPISEHNRLYWYRQTLGQGPEFLTYFQNEAQLEKSRLLSDRFSAERPKGSFSTLEIQRTEQGDSAMYLCASSLRDRVYSSGNTIYFGEGSWLTVV.

The rearrangement uses TRBV6-5 and TRBJ2-5; D may be TRBD1 (5 bases). Germline loops: CDR1 MNHEY, CDR2 SVGAGI. CDR3 size: 15 residues. V dropped 5 bases and J dropped 2 bases, with 15 bases sitting between them. CDR3 loop: CASSRPTGAQETQYF. The CDR3 DNA reads as TGTGCCAGCAGTCGGCCGACTGGGGCACAAGAGACCCAGTACTTC.

The chain couples TRBV6-1 to TRBJ2-1; 9 nucleotides agree with TRBD1. Germline CDR1 is MNHNS and CDR2 is SASEGT. Trimming took 4 bases from V and 11 from J; bases not matched to a gene: 6. The CDR3 runs to 13 residues. The CDR3 sequence is CASSGGQGLKQFF. The DNA of the CDR3 is TGTGCCAGCAGTGGGGGACAGGGATTGAAGCAGTTCTTC.

The chain links TRBV7-2 to TRBJ1-5, with D possibly matching TRBD1 (5 bases). The germline V gene encodes CDR1 SGHTA and CDR2 FQGNSA. The CDR3 sequence is 13 residues long. V was pared by 3 bases and J by 6 bases, with 9 bases between. The CDR3 nucleotides are TGTGCCAGCAGCTTGTCGACAGTTCAGCCCCAGCATTTT. Protein: CASSLSTVQPQHF. The variable domain in full, with the rest retrieved from reference TRBV7-2 and TRBJ1-5, is GAGVSQSPSNKVTEKGKDVELRCDPISGHTALYWYRQSLGQGLEFLIYFQGNSAPDKSGLPSDRFSAERTGGSVSTLTIQRTQQEDSAVYLCASSLSTVQPQHFGDGTRLSIL.

This clone was detected once. The V call is TRBV10-3, the J call TRBJ2-3; tentatively, D is TRBD1 (5 bases). Trimming shortened V by 0 bases and J by 4 bases, and 8 bases separated the two germline ends. This CDR3 is built from 14 residues. Germline CDR1 ENHRY, CDR2 SYGVKD. The CDR3, as DNA: TGTGCCATCAGTGAGTCTCAGGGTTCAGATACGCAGTATTTT. Protein product: CAISESQGSDTQYF.

CDR3 sequence: CASSFNRGSNQPQHF. CDR3 sequence (DNA): TGTGCCAGCAGTTTTAACAGGGGTAGCAATCAGCCCCAGCATTTT. This chain connects TRBV28 to TRBJ1-5; 7 bases line up with TRBD1. V trimming: 3 bases; J trimming: 0 bases; junction bases outside the gene matches: 2. Germline V gene sequence: CDR1 MDHEN, CDR2 SYDVKM. CDR3 length: 15 residues.

This rearrangement joins TRBV4-1 to TRBJ2-3; D is undetermined. Germline CDR1 and CDR2: MGHRA and YSYEKL. Trimming pared 0 bases from V and 2 bases from J, leaving 9 bases between. The CDR3 runs to 15 residues. In DNA, the CDR3 is TGCGCCAGCAGCCAAGATCTGAGAATCACAGATACGCAGTATTTT. Translating gives CASSQDLRITDTQYF.

DNA of the CDR3: TGTGCCAGCAGCTTGGGACTTGGTATGGATACGCAGTATTTT. It translates to CASSLGLGMDTQYF. This chain links TRBV5-6 with TRBJ2-3; D remains unclear. Per the germline V gene, CDR1 is SGHDT and CDR2 is YYEEEE. V lost 0 bases to trimming and J lost 6 bases, with 11 bases between them. This CDR3 is 14 amino acids long.

The rearrangement uses TRBV2 and TRBJ2-7; D is unresolved. This CDR3 is built from 15 residues. Germline CDR1 and CDR2: SNHLY and FYNNEI. Deletions cut 3 bases from V and 5 bases from J, with 17 bases between. This CDR3 is CASSDPRDTGHEQYF. CDR3 in DNA: TGTGCCAGCAGTGACCCCCGAGACACCGGCCACGAGCAGTACTTC.

The CDR3 loop reads CASSQERDRGRAGGYTF. As DNA, the CDR3 is TGCGCCAGCAGTCAAGAACGGGACAGGGGGCGGGCGGGTGGCTACACCTTC. The V gene is TRBV23-1, the J gene TRBJ1-2; 12 bases are a match to TRBD1. TRBV23-1 is noted as an ORF with a role that remains uncertain. The V segment lost 2 bases and the J segment 7 bases; nucleotides outside the gene matches: 11. The CDR3 totals 17 residues.

This sequence joins TRBV19 and TRBJ2-1; 11 nucleotides agree with TRBD2. Germline V gene lookup returns CDR1 LNHDA and CDR2 SQIVND (reference sequence). Losses at the gene ends were 5 bases for V and 10 bases for J; bases not matched to a gene: 4. The CDR3 spans 13 residues. The CDR3 nucleotides are TGTGCCAGTAGTCCCATAGCGGGAGGGGAGCAGTTCTTC. It codes for CASSPIAGGEQFF.